The sequence of this T cell receptor (beta chain) was determined in a study of T cells in Graves' hyperthyroidism and ophthalmopathy. Study context: Peripheral blood was acquired at first diagnosis, ahead of any therapy whatsoever.

Germline assignment: CDR1 ENHRY and CDR2 SYGVKD. After removal of 6 bases from V and 0 bases from J, the junction contained 4 bases not matched to a gene. This CDR3 region has 14 residues. It was RNA transcripts that yielded the amplified TCR beta CDR3 regions. The primer set for the first-round RT-PCR of the TCR CDR3 was HTBI. TCRdb analysed the multiplex PCR reads with MiXCR anew, one entry per CDR3 protein. The sample consists of approximately 600,000 distinct CDR3 sequences, about 14% of them appearing once. This clonotype appeared many times. Inclusion characteristics of ophthalmopathy patients comprised a Clinical Activity Score of at least 3, a NOSPECS grade of at least 4, and duration under 3 months. Exclusion of patients followed from uncontrolled infection, other autoimmune disease, pregnancy or lactation. From approximately 9.1 ml of fresh peripheral blood, PBMCs were isolated.

The chain employs TRBV10-3 and TRBJ1-1; TRBD1 matches at 7 bases. This receptor was taken from a woman in her thirties or forties with Graves' ophthalmopathy. The sample taken for sequencing was blood. CDR3: CAISGGQVNTEAFF. The DNA of the CDR3 is TGTGCCATCAGCGGAGGACAGGTGAACACTGAAGCTTTCTTT.